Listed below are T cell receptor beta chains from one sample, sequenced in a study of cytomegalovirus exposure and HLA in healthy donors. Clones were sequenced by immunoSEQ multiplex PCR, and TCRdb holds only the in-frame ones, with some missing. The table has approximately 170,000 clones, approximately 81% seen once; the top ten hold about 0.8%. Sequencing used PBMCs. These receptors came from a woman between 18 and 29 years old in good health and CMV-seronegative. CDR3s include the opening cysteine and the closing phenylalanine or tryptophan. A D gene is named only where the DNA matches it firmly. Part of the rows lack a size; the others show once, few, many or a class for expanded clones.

CDR3 protein: CASSLIHRDEQYF
CDR3 DNA: TGTGCCAGCAGCTTGATTCACAGGGACGAGCAGTACTTC
clone size: NA
V gene: TRBV7-8
J gene: TRBJ2-7
D gene: NA

CDR3 protein: CASSQERTGIYEQYF
CDR3 DNA: TGTGCCAGCAGCCAAGAACGGACAGGCATCTACGAGCAGTACTTC
clone size: NA
V gene: TRBV4-2
J gene: TRBJ2-7
D gene: TRBD1

CDR3 protein: CASSLSYLAGITGTQYF
CDR3 DNA: TGTGCCAGCAGCTTAAGCTATCTAGCGGGAATAACGGGTACGCAGTATTTT
clone size: NA
V gene: TRBV7-2
J gene: TRBJ2-3
D gene: TRBD2

CDR3 protein: CASRGPGLAGAYEQYF
CDR3 DNA: TGTGCCAGCAGAGGGCCGGGACTAGCGGGCGCCTACGAGCAGTACTTC
clone size: NA
V gene: TRBV28
J gene: TRBJ2-7
D gene: TRBD2

CDR3 protein: CASSLVRGDRMNTGELFF
CDR3 DNA: TGTGCCAGCAGCTTAGTAAGAGGGGACAGGATGAACACCGGGGAGCTGTTTTTT
clone size: NA
V gene: TRBV7-6
J gene: TRBJ2-2
D gene: TRBD1

CDR3 protein: CASTSGGSPDTQYF
CDR3 DNA: TGTGCCAGCACATCGGGAGGTAGCCCAGATACGCAGTATTTT
clone size: NA
V gene: TRBV6-1
J gene: TRBJ2-3
D gene: TRBD2

CDR3 protein: CAILGQGGENTEAFF
CDR3 DNA: TGTGCCATCCTGGGGCAGGGTGGAGAGAACACTGAAGCTTTCTTT
clone size: NA
V gene: TRBV10-3
J gene: TRBJ1-1
D gene: NA

CDR3 protein: CASSFTDTDTQYF
CDR3 DNA: TGTGCCAGCAGTTTTACAGACACAGATACGCAGTATTTT
clone size: NA
V gene: TRBV28
J gene: TRBJ2-3
D gene: NA

CDR3 protein: CASSLPRSGQGAREQYF
CDR3 DNA: TGCGCCAGCAGCCTCCCGCGGTCGGGACAGGGGGCGCGGGAGCAGTACTTC
clone size: NA
V gene: TRBV23-1
J gene: TRBJ2-7
D gene: TRBD1

CDR3 protein: CATSWGGYEQYF
CDR3 DNA: TGTGCCACCAGCTGGGGGGGGTACGAGCAGTACTTC
clone size: NA
V gene: TRBV15
J gene: TRBJ2-7
D gene: TRBD2

CDR3 protein: CASSGQGGRETQYF
CDR3 DNA: TGTGCCAGCAGCGGACAGGGAGGGAGGGAGACCCAGTACTTC
clone size: NA
V gene: TRBV28
J gene: TRBJ2-5
D gene: NA

CDR3 protein: CASSAGHSNQPQHF
CDR3 DNA: TGTGCCAGTAGTGCGGGGCATAGCAATCAGCCCCAGCATTTT
clone size: few
V gene: TRBV19
J gene: TRBJ1-5
D gene: NA

CDR3 protein: CASSDRAAYEQYF
CDR3 DNA: TGCGCCAGCAGTGACAGGGCCGCCTACGAGCAGTACTTC
clone size: NA
V gene: TRBV10-2
J gene: TRBJ2-7
D gene: NA

CDR3 protein: CASTDHGTRAGYGYTF
CDR3 DNA: TGTGCCAGCACTGATCACGGGACAAGGGCCGGCTATGGCTACACCTTC
clone size: NA
V gene: TRBV6-6
J gene: TRBJ1-2
D gene: NA

CDR3 protein: CASSSPSGSTDTQYF
CDR3 DNA: TGTGCCAGCAGCTCGCCTAGCGGAAGCACAGATACGCAGTATTTT
clone size: NA
V gene: TRBV5-8
J gene: TRBJ2-3
D gene: TRBD2

CDR3 protein: CASSLAKGGLAGVNEQFF
CDR3 DNA: TGCGCCAGCAGCTTGGCAAAAGGGGGACTAGCGGGAGTGAATGAGCAGTTCTTC
clone size: few
V gene: TRBV5-1
J gene: TRBJ2-1
D gene: TRBD2

CDR3 protein: CASSLWTGEYGYTF
CDR3 DNA: TGTGCCAGCAGTTTATGGACAGGGGAATATGGCTACACCTTC
clone size: NA
V gene: TRBV28
J gene: TRBJ1-2
D gene: TRBD1

CDR3 protein: CASSLGQGWDTGELFF
CDR3 DNA: TGCGCCAGCAGCTTGGGACAGGGATGGGACACCGGGGAGCTGTTTTTT
clone size: NA
V gene: TRBV5-1
J gene: TRBJ2-2
D gene: TRBD1

CDR3 protein: CASCRQGWNEQFF
CDR3 DNA: TGTGCCAGCTGCCGACAGGGGTGGAATGAGCAGTTCTTC
clone size: NA
V gene: TRBV2
J gene: TRBJ2-1
D gene: TRBD1

CDR3 protein: CASSEPGSNQPQHF
CDR3 DNA: TGTGCCAGCAGTGAACCAGGGAGCAATCAGCCCCAGCATTTT
clone size: NA
V gene: TRBV25-1
J gene: TRBJ1-5
D gene: NA

CDR3 protein: CASSLRDREQFF
CDR3 DNA: TGTGCCAGCAGCCTCCGGGACAGGGAGCAGTTCTTC
clone size: NA
V gene: TRBV13
J gene: TRBJ2-1
D gene: TRBD1

CDR3 protein: CASEGTGASYEQYF
CDR3 DNA: TGTGCCAGCGAAGGGACAGGGGCGTCCTACGAGCAGTACTTC
clone size: once
V gene: TRBV2
J gene: TRBJ2-7
D gene: TRBD1

CDR3 protein: CASSLVYQDEQFF
CDR3 DNA: TGTGCCAGCAGCTTGGTCTATCAGGATGAGCAGTTCTTC
clone size: once
V gene: TRBV5-8
J gene: TRBJ2-1
D gene: NA

CDR3 protein: CASSVATSGSETQYF
CDR3 DNA: TGTGCCAGCAGCGTAGCGACTAGCGGGAGTGAGACCCAGTACTTC
clone size: NA
V gene: TRBV9
J gene: TRBJ2-5
D gene: TRBD2

CDR3 protein: CASSQSGTSLKQFF
CDR3 DNA: TGTGCCAGCAGTCAATCCGGGACTAGCCTTAAGCAGTTCTTC
clone size: NA
V gene: TRBV6-5
J gene: TRBJ2-1
D gene: TRBD2

CDR3 protein: CASSLLLEYNEQFF
CDR3 DNA: TGTGCCAGCAGTTTACTACTCGAATACAATGAGCAGTTCTTC
clone size: NA
V gene: TRBV28
J gene: TRBJ2-1
D gene: NA

CDR3 protein: CASSYSRGNTIYF
CDR3 DNA: TGTGCCAGCAGTTACTCGAGAGGAAACACCATATATTTT
clone size: few
V gene: TRBV6-5
J gene: TRBJ1-3
D gene: NA

CDR3 protein: CASSDSGTRYEQYF
CDR3 DNA: TGTGCCAGCAGTGATAGCGGGACGCGCTACGAGCAGTACTTC
clone size: NA
V gene: TRBV2
J gene: TRBJ2-7
D gene: TRBD2

CDR3 protein: CASSGWTGKSSYEQYF
CDR3 DNA: TGTGCCAGCAGTGGATGGACAGGCAAAAGCTCCTACGAGCAGTACTTC
clone size: NA
V gene: TRBV28
J gene: TRBJ2-7
D gene: TRBD1

CDR3 protein: CASSRQGQETQYF
CDR3 DNA: TGTGCCAGCAGTAGACAGGGGCAAGAGACCCAGTACTTC
clone size: NA
V gene: TRBV2
J gene: TRBJ2-5
D gene: TRBD1

CDR3 protein: CASSFGQGYGYTF
CDR3 DNA: TGTGCCAGCAGCTTTGGACAGGGGTATGGCTACACCTTC
clone size: few
V gene: TRBV11-2
J gene: TRBJ1-2
D gene: TRBD1

CDR3 protein: CASSSGQGWLDTEAFF
CDR3 DNA: TGTGCCAGCAGCTCAGGACAGGGGTGGTTAGACACTGAAGCTTTCTTT
clone size: NA
V gene: TRBV7-9
J gene: TRBJ1-1
D gene: TRBD1

CDR3 protein: CASSPNEADTQYF
CDR3 DNA: TGTGCCAGCAGCCCTAATGAGGCAGATACGCAGTATTTT
clone size: NA
V gene: TRBV5-4
J gene: TRBJ2-3
D gene: NA

CDR3 protein: CASSSSGIWDYGYTF
CDR3 DNA: TGCGCCAGCAGCAGCTCGGGAATCTGGGACTATGGCTACACCTTC
clone size: NA
V gene: TRBV5-1
J gene: TRBJ1-2
D gene: NA

CDR3 protein: CASTIPGQGTYQPQHF
CDR3 DNA: TGTGCCAGCACCATACCTGGACAGGGGACCTATCAGCCCCAGCATTTT
clone size: NA
V gene: TRBV28
J gene: TRBJ1-5
D gene: TRBD1

CDR3 protein: CASSPDRQNGELFF
CDR3 DNA: TGTGCCAGCAGTCCTGACAGGCAGAACGGGGAGCTGTTTTTT
clone size: NA
V gene: TRBV6-4
J gene: TRBJ2-2
D gene: NA

CDR3 protein: CASSDGTGGRYEQYF
CDR3 DNA: TGTGCCAGCAGTGACGGGACAGGGGGCCGATACGAGCAGTACTTC
clone size: NA
V gene: TRBV28
J gene: TRBJ2-7
D gene: TRBD1

CDR3 protein: CASSLEQQGSGTQYF
CDR3 DNA: TGCGCCAGCAGCTTGGAACAACAGGGCTCAGGGACCCAGTACTTC
clone size: NA
V gene: TRBV5-1
J gene: TRBJ2-5
D gene: NA

CDR3 protein: CASSLGGIANYGYTF
CDR3 DNA: TGTGCCAGCAGCTTAGGTGGCATCGCTAACTATGGCTACACCTTC
clone size: few
V gene: TRBV7-9
J gene: TRBJ1-2
D gene: NA

CDR3 protein: CASSLGQALNTEAFF
CDR3 DNA: TGCGCCAGCAGCTTGGGGCAGGCCTTGAACACTGAAGCTTTCTTT
clone size: NA
V gene: TRBV5-1
J gene: TRBJ1-1
D gene: NA